These 19 T cell receptor beta chains were all obtained from the same sample, sequenced in a study of Graves' ophthalmopathy and Graves' hyperthyroidism. CDR3 regions of TCR beta were amplified from RNA transcripts. RT-PCR was first run with HTBI primers, then multiplex PCR in a second round. TCRdb reanalysed the multiplex PCR reads using MiXCR and keeps one entry per CDR3 protein. The sample has roughly 600,000 distinct CDR3 sequences; less than 45% are singletons. Input material: peripheral blood or thyroid tissue (not recorded which). Receptors were obtained from an adult man with Graves' hyperthyroidism.

The genes are TRBV12-3 or TRBV12-4 and TRBJ2-7; D perhaps matches TRBD1 (6 bases). The CDR3 is 15 residues long. The germline V and J ends were trimmed by 4 bases and 0 bases, with 13 bases remaining between them. The chain's CDR3 is CASSYGQPSSYEQYF. CDR3 in DNA: TGTGCCAGCAGTTACGGACAGCCTAGCTCCTACGAGCAGTACTTC.

Only a few counts were recorded for this clonotype. V and J are TRBV24-1 and TRBJ2-1; D is possibly TRBD1 (6 bases). From germline, CDR1 is KGHDR and CDR2 SFDVKD. Between the trimmed V and J ends, which lost 4 bases and 5 bases, there was a span of 20 bases. This CDR3 comprises 17 residues. DNA of the CDR3: TGTGCCACCAGTGACCCTCTGAACCCGACAGGCCACAATGAGCAGTTCTTC. Translated, it gives CATSDPLNPTGHNEQFF.

This clonotype appeared many times. This chain links TRBV25-1 with TRBJ1-4; 9 bases agree with TRBD1. The length of the CDR3 is 14 residues. The junction had 3 bases not matched to a gene; V was cut back by 4 bases and J by 6 bases. Germline values: CDR1 MGHDK, CDR2 SYGVNS. The CDR3: CASSATGGYEKLFF. The CDR3 bases are TGTGCCAGCAGTGCCACAGGGGGCTATGAAAAACTGTTTTTT.

A single count supports this clonotype. The junction differs from germline at one of its ends, possibly a read error. The chain carries TRBV7-9 and TRBJ2-7; TRBD2 agrees at 9 bases. Germline V CDR1 and CDR2: SEHNR, FQNEAQ (reference sequence). The CDR3 has 15 amino acids. CDR3 in DNA: TGTGCCAGCAACTTAGGATTAGCGGGAGTTTACGAGCAGTACTTC. It encodes CASNLGLAGVYEQYF. The full variable domain, in which reference TRBV7-9 and TRBJ2-7 provide the parts outside the CDR3, is DTGVSQNPRHKITKRGQNVTFRCDPISEHNRLYWYRQTLGQGPEFLTYFQNEAQLEKSRLLSDRFSAERPKGSFSTLEIQRTEQGDSAMYLCASNLGLAGVYEQYFGPGTRLTVT.

A few counts support this clonotype. The chain links TRBV5-1 to TRBJ1-1; possibly TRBD1 for D (6 bases). CDR1 and CDR2 (germline): SGHRS, YFSETQ. The length of the CDR3 is 15 residues. Trimming left V 2 bases short and J 1 base short, with 12 bases between. This chain's CDR3 is CASSFQGSPNTEAFF. DNA of the CDR3: TGCGCCAGCAGCTTTCAGGGGAGCCCGAACACTGAAGCTTTCTTT.

The CDR3 region is CASSADFSSTDTQYF. Written as DNA, the CDR3 is TGTGCCAGCAGTGCGGACTTCTCTAGCACAGATACGCAGTATTTT. The chain recombines TRBV2 with TRBJ2-3; D might be TRBD2 (5 bases). Germline assignment: CDR1 SNHLY and CDR2 FYNNEI. The CDR3 runs to 15 residues. The V end was cut by 4 bases, the J end by 0 bases, with 11 bases between. Complete variable domain (other parts from reference TRBV2 and TRBJ2-3): EPEVTQTPSHQVTQMGQEVILRCVPISNHLYFYWYRQILGQKVEFLVSFYNNEISEKSEIFDDQFSVERPDGSNFTLKIRSTKLEDSAMYFCASSADFSSTDTQYFGPGTRLTVL.

This clonotype has at least ten counts. The chain carries TRBV3-1 and TRBJ2-7, with 8 bases lining up with TRBD1. Germline V gene sequence: CDR1 LGHDT, CDR2 YNNKEL (reference sequence). J lost 1 base, V lost 4 bases, and 6 bases had no gene match. The length of the CDR3 is 15 residues. CDR3 DNA: TGTGCCAGCAGCCCCCAAGGGGACAGGTCCTACGAGCAGTACTTC. Amino acids: CASSPQGDRSYEQYF.

The chain recombines TRBV6-1 with TRBJ2-7, with D hard to call. The CDR3 length is 14 residues. From germline, CDR1 is MNHNS and CDR2 SASEGT. Trimming left V 5 bases short and J 3 bases short, with 14 bases between. DNA of the CDR3: TGTGCCAGCAGTTACTCGACCGACGGCTACGAGCAGTACTTC. This sequence encodes CASSYSTDGYEQYF.

Regarding this clonotype: A much larger clone lies a single base off, so this may be a read error. The genes are TRBV12-3 or TRBV12-4 and TRBJ2-5; D gene ambiguous. This CDR3 has 13 residues. The CDR3 sequence: CASSPENQGTQYF. CDR3 nucleotide sequence: TGTGCCAGCAGTCCCGAAAATCAAGGGACCCAGTACTTC.

This clonotype has a single count. The chain is built from TRBV24-1 and TRBJ1-4, with TRBD1 identical over 12 bases. This CDR3 spans 14 amino acids. Looked up from germline, CDR1 is KGHDR and CDR2 is SFDVKD. V was clipped by 7 bases and J by 13 bases; unmatched bases: 9. CDR3 in amino acids: CATSPGQGADTLFF. The DNA for the CDR3 is TGTGCCACCAGCCCGGGACAGGGGGCGGATACACTGTTTTTT.

This clonotype came up many times. The chain uses TRBV13 and TRBJ1-1; D is undetermined. V was shortened by 2 bases and J by 2 bases, with 9 bases between the two germline ends. CDR3 size: 14 residues. Germline lookup yields CDR1 PRHDT and CDR2 FYEKMQ (reference sequence). CDR3 region: CASSLNALNTEAFF. CDR3 DNA: TGTGCCAGCAGCTTAAATGCACTAAACACTGAAGCTTTCTTT. Based on the CDR3 plus reference TRBV13 and TRBJ1-1, the full variable domain is AAGVIQSPRHLIKEKRETATLKCYPIPRHDTVYWYQQGPGQDPQFLISFYEKMQSDKGSIPDRFSAQQFSDYHSELNMSSLELGDSALYFCASSLNALNTEAFFGQGTRLTVV.

This clonotype was seen at least ten times. V is TRBV11-2 and J is TRBJ2-5, with TRBD2 as a possible D gene (7 bases). Germline V gene sequence: CDR1 SGHAT, CDR2 FQNNGV. V was shortened by 2 bases and J by 5 bases, with 21 bases between the two germline ends. The CDR3 covers 17 residues. CDR3 bases: TGTGCCAGCAGCTTAACCGGGTGGGGGGGCCTCGAGGAGACCCAGTACTTC. Translating it yields CASSLTGWGGLEETQYF.

In regard to this clonotype: The junction differs from germline at one of its ends, possibly a read error. The chain couples TRBV5-1 to TRBJ2-7; D assignment may be TRBD1 or TRBD2 (5 bases each). There are 16 residues in the CDR3. Per the germline V gene, CDR1 is SGHRS and CDR2 is YFSETQ. For the CDR3, the DNA is TGCGCCAGCAGCCCCCTGGGACCGCACAATCAGCCCCAGCATTACTTC. This encodes CASSPLGPHNQPQHYF.

This clonotype has a count of ten or more. The DNA of the CDR3 is TGTGCCAGCAGCTTAGGCCTCCGGGACGGTGAAGCTTTCTTT. This codes for CASSLGLRDGEAFF. The J gene is TRBJ1-1, the V gene TRBV13; D might be TRBD1 (5 bases). Germline V gene data show CDR1 as PRHDT and CDR2 as FYEKMQ (reference sequence). V was pared by 0 bases and J by 7 bases, with 12 bases between. CDR3 length: 14 residues. Drawing the rest from reference TRBV13 and TRBJ1-1, the complete variable domain is AAGVIQSPRHLIKEKRETATLKCYPIPRHDTVYWYQQGPGQDPQFLISFYEKMQSDKGSIPDRFSAQQFSDYHSELNMSSLELGDSALYFCASSLGLRDGEAFFGQGTRLTVV.

This clonotype was counted ten times or more. The rearrangement uses TRBV6-1 and TRBJ2-7; TRBD1 is a possible D gene (6 bases). Trimming pared 6 bases from V and 5 bases from J, leaving 17 bases between. The germline CDR1 and CDR2 sequences are MNHNS and SASEGT. This CDR3 contains 14 residues. The CDR3 spells CASRAAGTSNEQYF. DNA for the CDR3: TGTGCCAGCAGGGCAGCCGGGACAAGCAACGAGCAGTACTTC.

This clonotype was observed at least ten times. The J gene is TRBJ1-3, the V gene TRBV10-3, with D maybe TRBD1 (5 bases). This CDR3 contains 16 residues. V was clipped by 2 bases and J by 0 bases, with 11 bases between them. In germline, CDR1 is ENHRY, CDR2 SYGVKD. This CDR3 reads CAISEPHRSSGNTIYF. CDR3 DNA: TGTGCCATCAGTGAGCCCCACAGGTCCTCTGGAAACACCATATATTTT.

This clonotype was counted ten times or more. The chain uses TRBV20-1 and TRBJ1-4; a weak D match, TRBD1 (6 bases). The V end lost 6 bases, the J end lost 3 bases, and 14 bases lay between the germline ends. Germline assignment: CDR1 DFQATT and CDR2 SNEGSKA (reference sequence). The CDR3 is 14 amino acids. The CDR3 bases are TGCAGTGCCACGAGAGGGGGTTCTAATGAAAAACTGTTTTTT. It is translated as CSATRGGSNEKLFF.

The genes are TRBV6-6 and TRBJ1-1; D unresolved. This CDR3 has 16 residues. V shed 0 bases and J shed 0 bases, with 11 bases lying between them. CDR1 and CDR2 (germline): MNHNY, SVGAGI (reference sequence). This chain's CDR3 is CASSYSWQAMNTEAFF. The CDR3 DNA reads as TGTGCCAGCAGTTACTCGTGGCAGGCCATGAACACTGAAGCTTTCTTT.

This clonotype was counted a few times. The chain uses TRBV24-1 and TRBJ1-5; TRBD1 matches at 7 bases. With 1 base clipped from V and 11 bases from J, the junction kept 4 bases outside the gene matches. The CDR3 runs 13 residues. CDR1 is KGHDR, CDR2 SFDVKD, per germline. Here the CDR3 reads CATSDFQGETQHF. DNA of the CDR3: TGTGCCACCAGTGATTTCCAGGGGGAGACCCAGCATTTT.